The 18 T cell receptor beta chains reported below all come from one sample, sequenced in a study of PD-1 blockade in classical Hodgkin lymphoma. Every patient relapsed after autologous stem cell transplantation, and brentuximab vedotin exposure varied. TCRdb's copy holds only in-frame clones and misses some; the assay was immunoSEQ multiplex PCR. The sample has 40,000 to 50,000 clones, over 75% seen once; the top ten hold around 15%. The material was peripheral blood mononuclear cells (PBMCs), obtained at baseline. These receptors came from a human donor with classical Hodgkin lymphoma.

The chain couples TRBV7-9 to TRBJ2-5; 10 positions match TRBD2. V shed 5 bases, J shed 5 bases, and the junction held 2 bases outside the gene matches. CDR1 and CDR2 from the germline V gene are SEHNR and FQNEAQ (reference sequence). This CDR3 is built from 13 residues. Here the CDR3 reads CASSPTSGETQYF. The DNA of the CDR3 is TGTGCCAGCAGCCCGACTAGCGGGGAGACCCAGTACTTC.

This clone was seen a handful of times. The chain combines TRBV6-6 with TRBJ1-1; no definite D call. The CDR3 has 14 amino acids. V was trimmed by 5 bases and J by 5 bases, leaving 15 bases between them. The germline V gene has CDR1 MNHNY and CDR2 SVGAGI (reference sequence). CDR3 region: CASSPPSPMTEAFF. The CDR3 DNA reads as TGTGCCAGCAGTCCCCCAAGCCCAATGACTGAAGCTTTCTTT.

J is TRBJ1-1 and V is TRBV18; TRBD1 matches 8 bases. Germline V CDR1 and CDR2: KGHSH, LQKENI. This CDR3 comprises 15 residues. Unmatched junction bases numbered 4, after V lost 0 bases and J lost 4 bases. CDR3 DNA: TGTGCCAGCTCACCACCTGGAACAGGGGGCACTGAAGCTTTCTTT. Amino acids: CASSPPGTGGTEAFF.

The genes are TRBV4-1 and TRBJ2-7, with D perhaps TRBD2 (5 bases). Trimming stripped 0 bases from V and 7 bases from J, with 16 bases between. Germline V CDR1 and CDR2: MGHRA, YSYEKL. The CDR3 loop spans 15 amino acids. The CDR3 protein is CASSQDLAAPGEQYF. The CDR3 DNA reads TGCGCCAGCAGCCAAGATCTGGCAGCTCCGGGAGAGCAGTACTTC.

This clone was picked up a small number of times. V is TRBV10-3 and J is TRBJ2-3, with D unresolved. The ends were cut back, 3 bases at V and 5 bases at J, with 6 bases in the middle. CDR3 length equals 12 residues. Germline V gives CDR1 ENHRY, CDR2 SYGVKD. The CDR3 reads CAISESGDTQYF. The CDR3 DNA sequence: TGTGCCATCAGTGAATCGGGAGATACGCAGTATTTT.

There are a few counts of this clone. This chain uses TRBV15 with TRBJ2-1; D perhaps matches TRBD2 (6 bases). CDR1 LNHNV and CDR2 YYDKDF come from the germline V gene (reference sequence). V gave up 0 bases and J gave up 0 bases, with 9 bases separating them. The CDR3 length is 16 residues. CDR3 residues: CATSRDLGSSYNEQFF. The CDR3 DNA is TGTGCCACCAGCAGAGATCTCGGGAGCTCCTACAATGAGCAGTTCTTC.

The J gene is TRBJ2-1, the V gene TRBV7-7, with TRBD2 matching 8 bases. Trimming at V came to 5 bases and at J to 9 bases, leaving 15 bases not matched to a gene. The CDR3 runs to 16 residues. CDR1 is SSHAT, CDR2 FNYEAQ, per germline (reference sequence). CDR3 protein: CASSHGGGPYEGEQFF. CDR3 nucleotides: TGTGCCAGCAGCCACGGCGGGGGGCCCTACGAGGGTGAGCAGTTCTTC. Full variable domain (rest looked up from reference TRBV7-7 and TRBJ2-1): GAGVSQSPRYKVTKRGQDVTLRCDPISSHATLYWYQQALGQGPEFLTYFNYEAQPDKSGLPSDRFSAERPEGSISTLTIQRTEQRDSAMYRCASSHGGGPYEGEQFFGPGTRLTVL.

The chain recombines TRBV13 with TRBJ2-7, with D possibly TRBD1 on 6 matching bases. V lost 1 base and J 2 bases, leaving 9 bases between the germline ends. This CDR3 has 14 amino acids. Germline CDR1 and CDR2: PRHDT and FYEKMQ (reference sequence). CDR3 sequence (DNA): TGTGCCAGCAGCTTAGCTGGACAGCCCTACGAGCAGTACTTC. Translation: CASSLAGQPYEQYF. The full variable domain, in which reference TRBV13 and TRBJ2-7 provide the parts outside the CDR3, is AAGVIQSPRHLIKEKRETATLKCYPIPRHDTVYWYQQGPGQDPQFLISFYEKMQSDKGSIPDRFSAQQFSDYHSELNMSSLELGDSALYFCASSLAGQPYEQYFGPGTRLTVT.

The J gene is TRBJ2-7, the V gene TRBV4-1, with D perhaps TRBD1 or TRBD2 (5 bases each). The CDR3 is 12 amino acids. The germline V gene has CDR1 MGHRA and CDR2 YSYEKL. Trimming cost V 0 bases and J 7 bases, with 7 bases left between them. Here the CDR3 DNA reads TGCGCCAGCAGCCAAGATTGGGGGGAGCAGTACTTC. It specifies CASSQDWGEQYF.

This chain uses TRBV6-6 with TRBJ2-7, with 9 bases identical to TRBD1. Per the germline V gene, CDR1 is MNHNY and CDR2 is SVGAGI (reference sequence). The CDR3 runs to 15 residues. V gave up 0 bases and J gave up 5 bases; unmatched junction bases: 5. The CDR3 DNA is TGTGCCAGCAGTTACTCGAGGGGACAGGGTGACGAGCAGTACTTC. Encoded protein: CASSYSRGQGDEQYF.

The chain uses TRBV27 and TRBJ2-1; D tentatively reads TRBD1 or TRBD2 (7 bases each). The CDR3 is made up of 13 amino acids. Trimming pared 3 bases from V and 10 bases from J, leaving 13 bases between. Germline V gene lookup returns CDR1 MNHEY and CDR2 SMNVEV (reference sequence). The chain's CDR3 is CASSLRQGGEQFF. The CDR3 DNA sequence: TGTGCCAGCAGTTTGAGGCAGGGGGGGGAGCAGTTCTTC.

The chain carries TRBV4-2 and TRBJ2-2, with D tentatively TRBD1 (5 bases). V lost 1 base and J lost 6, with 15 bases in between. Germline CDR1 reads LGHNA; CDR2 reads YNFKEQ. The CDR3 is 16 residues long. The CDR3, as DNA: TGTGCCAGCAGCCAAGGCCAGGGAAATCCGGCCGGGGAGCTGTTTTTT. This codes for CASSQGQGNPAGELFF.

The chain uses TRBV19 and TRBJ1-6, with D unresolved. Trimming left V 11 bases short and J 5 bases short, with 16 bases between. Germline V gene data show CDR1 as LNHDA and CDR2 as SQIVND (reference sequence). This CDR3 is 14 amino acids long. This CDR3 is CAPPAGKNNSPLHF. CDR3 DNA sequence: TGTGCCCCACCGGCAGGTAAGAATAATTCACCCCTCCACTTT. The complete variable domain, with remaining parts taken from reference TRBV19 and TRBJ1-6, reads DGGITQSPKYLFRKEGQNVTLSCEQNLNHDAMYWYRQDPGQGLRLIYYSQIVNDFQKGDIAEGYSVSREKKESFPLTVTSAQKNPTAFYLCAPPAGKNNSPLHFGNGTRLTVT.

The J gene is TRBJ1-2, the V gene TRBV27; TRBD1 might be the D (5 bases). There are 14 residues in the CDR3. Trimming stripped 5 bases from V and 4 bases from J, with 14 bases between. In germline, CDR1 is MNHEY, CDR2 SMNVEV (reference sequence). CDR3 region: CASSPDSPPYGYTF. The CDR3 DNA is TGTGCCAGCAGTCCCGACAGCCCCCCCTATGGCTACACCTTC.

V is TRBV9 and J is TRBJ2-3; 8 nucleotides line up with TRBD2. The CDR3 spans 15 residues. V was pared by 3 bases and J by 5 bases, with 8 bases of the junction left unmatched. CDR1 is SGDLS and CDR2 is YYNGEE in the germline V gene. CDR3 DNA: TGTGCCAGCAGCGCGGGGGGGCTATTGGAAGATACGCAGTATTTT. Protein product: CASSAGGLLEDTQYF.

The gene calls are TRBV7-9 and TRBJ2-6; 7 bases fit TRBD1. V was pared by 5 bases and J by 0 bases, with 7 bases of the junction left unmatched. The CDR3 length is 17 residues. The germline V gene encodes CDR1 SEHNR and CDR2 FQNEAQ (reference sequence). CDR3 in amino acids: CASSVGTVFSGANVLTF. Written as DNA, the CDR3 is TGTGCCAGCAGCGTCGGGACAGTATTCTCTGGGGCCAACGTCCTGACTTTC.

This chain connects TRBV2 to TRBJ1-4; the D gene is possibly TRBD1 (5 bases). The CDR3 is 14 amino acids. Trimming stripped 6 bases from V and 6 bases from J, with 14 bases between. Germline CDR1 SNHLY, CDR2 FYNNEI. The CDR3 DNA is TGTGCCAGCAGGGGCCCGGGGGGGGATGAAAAACTGTTTTTT. Translating gives CASRGPGGDEKLFF.

The sample holds one count of this clone. The chain joins TRBV30 to TRBJ1-6; 10 nucleotides agree with TRBD1. The germline V gene encodes CDR1 GTSNPN and CDR2 SVGIG (reference sequence). Trimming at V came to 3 bases and at J to 8 bases, leaving 7 bases not matched to a gene. There are 15 residues in the CDR3. The CDR3 region is CAWRHLGTGDSPLHF. The CDR3 DNA reads TGTGCCTGGAGGCATTTGGGGACAGGGGATTCACCCCTCCACTTT.